Listed below are T cell receptor beta chains from one sample, sequenced in a study of blood T cells in healthy people across ages. MiXCR was run by TCRdb on the 5' RACE reads, yielding one entry per CDR3 protein. The sample carries 1.5 million to 2 million distinct CDR3 sequences, about 35% recorded once. Sequenced sample: blood. These receptor sequences come from a woman aged 25 to 39 in good health. Both conserved end residues are trimmed from each CDR3. Rows give clone size only sometimes, using once, few, many, or a class for an expanded clone.

ASSPRPQGREQY | TRBV5-1 | few | TRBJ2-7
ASSPPGTSVAETQY | TRBV7-6 | - | TRBJ2-5
ASSPTGASGSNEQF | TRBV9 | - | TRBJ2-1
AWSTGDYGYT | TRBV30 | - | TRBJ1-2
ASSLGVGRITNIQY | TRBV11-2 | - | TRBJ2-4
ASSFTGGRAERETQY | TRBV11-2 | - | TRBJ2-5
ASSPPAASGSTDTQY | TRBV7-9 | - | TRBJ2-3
ASGSWYDTQY | TRBV27 | - | TRBJ2-3
ASSFNPYNEQF | TRBV27 | - | TRBJ2-1
ATSRGSVNIQY | TRBV15 | few | TRBJ2-4
ASSQAGAYDEQF | TRBV3-1 | once | TRBJ2-1
ASNRSRGTGSTDTQY | TRBV3-1 | - | TRBJ2-3
ASRGTARADTQY | TRBV2 | few | TRBJ2-3
ASRRGSGTGELF | TRBV6-1 | few | TRBJ2-2
ASSFTSQDTEAF | TRBV5-1 | few | TRBJ1-1
ASTTPGQGNSPLH | TRBV12-3/TRBV12-4 | - | TRBJ1-6
AGSSFGGYQETQY | TRBV5-1 | few | TRBJ2-5
ASSEEVASYGYT | TRBV6-1 | - | TRBJ1-2
ASSQVSTILGIYEQY | TRBV14 | once | -
ASSSPGGAVSGANVLT | TRBV27 | - | TRBJ2-6
AITRAANNEQF | TRBV10-3 | - | TRBJ2-1
ATSDSAGRGLNEKLF | TRBV24-1 | - | TRBJ1-4
SVARGRGGEETQY | TRBV29-1 | many | TRBJ2-5
ASSRAQRDYEQY | TRBV5-5 | few | TRBJ2-7
SARRTGNEQF | TRBV20-1 | - | TRBJ2-1
ASIIDSIQY | TRBV2 | - | TRBJ2-4
ASSPRGVAYGQY | TRBV7-2 | few | TRBJ2-4
SVELASGGSYNEQF | TRBV29-1 | few | TRBJ2-1
SARPLRGASGMDTQY | TRBV20-1 | few | TRBJ2-3
ASGLGLAGGTDTQY | TRBV4-1 | once | TRBJ2-3
ASSQGRTGQPYEQY | TRBV4-1 | once | -
ASSLRGPMNTEAF | TRBV7-3 | - | TRBJ1-1
ASSGVARQETQY | TRBV7-9 | - | TRBJ2-5